This record looks at one T cell receptor beta chain sequence and its context. The sample belongs to a study of T cell responses to AZD1222 COVID-19 vaccine. V lost 4 bases and J lost 1, with 11 bases in between. Looked up from germline, CDR1 is MNHEY and CDR2 is SMNVEV (reference sequence). The CDR3 runs to 15 residues. The protocol was immunoSEQ multiplex PCR, while the TCRdb copy is restricted to in-frame clones and leaves out a portion. The sample lists about 120,000 clones, 90% to 95% occurring once. This TCR was sampled from an adult in good health. The specimen comprised peripheral blood, sampled on day 0 of AZD1222 vaccination. This rearrangement joins TRBV27 to TRBJ2-4, with D maybe TRBD1 (5 bases). This chain's CDR3 is CASSSRELAKNIQYF. The CDR3 nucleotides are TGTGCCAGCAGTTCCAGGGAACTCGCCAAAAACATTCAGTACTTC.